The next 8 T cell receptor beta chains were all read from a single sample in a study of T cells in Graves' hyperthyroidism and ophthalmopathy. Amplification of TCR beta CDR3 regions was performed using RNA transcripts as template. A set of HTBI primers served as the primers for a first-round RT-PCR of the TCR CDR3. TCRdb processed the multiplex PCR reads anew with MiXCR; each CDR3 protein has one entry. Of a few hundred thousand distinct CDR3 sequences in the sample, about a sixth were seen once. The sample taken for sequencing was blood. These receptors originate from a woman aged 30 to 39 with Graves' hyperthyroidism.

This clonotype occurred many times. This rearrangement joins TRBV28 to TRBJ2-2; D uncertain. This CDR3 region has 12 residues. Germline V gene sequence: CDR1 MDHEN, CDR2 SYDVKM. Trimming left V 8 bases short and J 10 bases short, with 14 bases between. The CDR3 spells CASGVANPELFF. CDR3 sequence (DNA): TGTGCCAGCGGGGTCGCCAACCCGGAGCTGTTTTTT.

The genes are TRBV20-1 and TRBJ1-2; D unresolved. The germline V gene has CDR1 DFQATT and CDR2 SNEGSKA (reference sequence). Trimming pared 0 bases from V and 9 bases from J, leaving 17 bases between. The CDR3 is 14 amino acids. CDR3 sequence: CSARDPGGPFSYTF. CDR3 nucleotide sequence: TGCAGTGCTAGAGATCCCGGCGGCCCTTTCAGCTACACCTTC.

This clonotype was counted at least ten times. This sequence joins TRBV6-8 and TRBJ2-7, with D perhaps assigned TRBD1 or TRBD2 (6 bases each). The CDR3 runs to 15 residues. Germline CDR1 reads MNHGY; CDR2 reads SAAAGT. The V end was cut by 7 bases, the J end by 0 bases, with 16 bases between. CDR3 DNA sequence: TGTGCCAGCACCAAGGGGGGCAAGAGCTCCTACGAGCAGTACTTC. It codes for CASTKGGKSSYEQYF.

This clonotype was detected many times. This chain uses TRBV12-3 or TRBV12-4 with TRBJ2-3; D is unresolved. V shed 6 bases and J shed 2 bases, with 9 bases lying between them. This CDR3 is 13 amino acids long. The CDR3 reads CASSPPHTDTQYF. The DNA of the CDR3 is TGTGCCAGCAGCCCCCCCCACACAGATACGCAGTATTTT.

The chain couples TRBV7-9 to TRBJ2-5; D may be TRBD2 (6 bases). This CDR3 is built from 13 residues. The V gene's germline CDR1 is SEHNR and CDR2 FQNEAQ (reference sequence). Between the trimmed V and J ends, which lost 5 bases and 5 bases, there was a span of 12 bases. As DNA, the CDR3 is TGTGCCAGCAGCCCAGGAGGGCCTGAGACCCAGTACTTC. It specifies CASSPGGPETQYF.

This rearrangement joins TRBV6-2 or TRBV6-3 to TRBJ1-1; the D is unclear. Germline CDR1 and CDR2: MNHEY and SVGEGT. Deletions cut 8 bases from V and 1 base from J, with 14 bases between. This CDR3 region has 14 residues. In nucleotides, the CDR3 is TGTGCCAGCGCAACAGACGCCCAGAACACTGAAGCTTTCTTT. This codes for CASATDAQNTEAFF.

Ten or more counts support this clonotype. The V gene is TRBV20-1, the J gene TRBJ2-4, with D maybe TRBD1 (6 bases). V shed 0 bases and J shed 0 bases, with 9 bases lying between them. Germline V gene data show CDR1 as DFQATT and CDR2 as SNEGSKA (reference sequence). The CDR3 has 15 amino acids. CDR3 amino acids: CSAREDSLAKNIQYF. In nucleotides, the CDR3 is TGCAGTGCTAGAGAGGACAGCCTAGCCAAAAACATTCAGTACTTC.

Ten or more counts support this clonotype. CDR3 amino acids: CSATLDSHEQYF. The CDR3 coding sequence is TGCAGTGCTACCCTGGACAGCCACGAGCAGTACTTC. The chain joins TRBV20-1 to TRBJ2-7, with a weak D call TRBD1 (6 bases). Trimming left V 4 bases short and J 5 bases short, with 12 bases between. The CDR3 runs to 12 residues. Germline V gene lookup returns CDR1 DFQATT and CDR2 SNEGSKA (reference sequence).